This T cell receptor (beta chain) is drawn from a study of memory CD4+ T cells and cytomegalovirus serostatus. Single viable CD3+CD4+CD8-CD45RO+ cells were sorted as the memory CD4+ T cells. Sequencing was performed with immunoSEQ multiplex PCR; in TCRdb, only in-frame clones are kept and a portion is missing. The sample holds approximately 56,000 clones; around 80% are singletons and the top ten take 0.4% to 0.45%. The CDR3 covers 13 residues. Trimming cost V 6 bases and J 0 bases, with 9 bases left between them. Germline lookup yields CDR1 SGHRS and CDR2 YFSETQ. The origin of this receptor is an adult in good health and CMV-seronegative. The sample consisted of memory CD4+ T cells from blood. V gene TRBV5-1 combines with J gene TRBJ1-1; no clear D gene. CDR3 sequence (DNA): TGCGCCAGCAAGATGGGGATGAACACTGAAGCTTTCTTT. It is translated as CASKMGMNTEAFF. Looking up the rest from reference TRBV5-1 and TRBJ1-1 gives the full variable domain: KAGVTQTPRYLIKTRGQQVTLSCSPISGHRSVSWYQQTPGQGLQFLFEYFSETQRNKGNFPGRFSGRQFSNSRSEMNVSTLELGDSALYLCASKMGMNTEAFFGQGTRLTVV.